Listed here are 29 T cell receptor beta chains from one sample, sequenced in a study of monozygotic twins with inflammatory bowel disease. TCRdb re-called the 5' RACE reads and gives one entry per CDR3 protein, without DNA. Recorded for this sample: approximately 400,000 distinct CDR3 sequences. Sequencing was done on a sample of blood. The source is a human donor with ulcerative colitis or Crohn's disease, or a healthy co-twin of an affected twin (not recorded which).

The CDR3 loop reads CAIKSLTSGNTIYF. V and J are TRBV10-3 and TRBJ1-3. Germline CDR1 ENHRY, CDR2 SYGVKD. The CDR3 contains 14 residues.

This chain joins TRBV12-3 or TRBV12-4 and TRBJ1-1; as DNA is missing, the TRBD1 call by TCRdb cannot be tested. This CDR3 is built from 15 residues. The CDR3 is CASTQRGGLGTEAFF.

This chain joins TRBV30 and TRBJ2-7. Looked up from germline, CDR1 is GTSNPN and CDR2 is SVGIG (reference sequence). This CDR3 has 12 residues. CDR3 amino acids: CACAVNSYEQYF.

The chain employs TRBV5-1 and TRBJ2-6; TCRdb selects TRBD1, and the lack of DNA leaves this call unchecked. Germline lookup yields CDR1 SGHRS and CDR2 YFSETQ. CDR3 size: 18 residues. This CDR3 reads CASSPTGQAYSGANVLTF.

The genes are TRBV29-1 and TRBJ1-4; TCRdb reports TRBD1, a call that lacks DNA to check it against. This CDR3 contains 13 residues. CDR1 SQVTM and CDR2 ANQGSEA come from the germline V gene. CDR3 sequence: CSVGETGPEKLFF.

V usage is TRBV25-1 and J usage is TRBJ1-2. Germline V CDR1 and CDR2: MGHDK, SYGVNS. The CDR3 is made up of 14 amino acids. CDR3 amino acids: CASSEPQANYGYTF.

The chain has TRBV12-3 or TRBV12-4 and TRBJ2-1; checking the TCRdb D call of TRBD2 is not possible without DNA. The CDR3 totals 14 residues. CDR3 in amino acids: CASSSLAGVNEQFF.

This chain uses TRBV5-1 with TRBJ2-1; TCRdb outputs TRBD1, but without DNA this stays unchecked. Germline V CDR1 and CDR2: SGHRS, YFSETQ. The CDR3 has 16 amino acids. Here the CDR3 reads CASSLTPQDRGRGEFF.

This chain joins TRBV6-1 and TRBJ1-1. Germline V lookup: CDR1 MNHNS, CDR2 SASEGT. CDR3 length: 13 residues. The CDR3 sequence: CASTPEARTEAFF.

V and J are TRBV10-3 and TRBJ2-3; checking the TCRdb D call of TRBD1 is not possible without DNA. The CDR3 is made up of 13 amino acids. Germline loops: CDR1 ENHRY, CDR2 SYGVKD. CDR3 sequence: CAISGVVTDTQYF.

The chain links TRBV18 to TRBJ1-4; TCRdb indicates TRBD1, and absent DNA this call remains unverified. The CDR3 is made up of 14 amino acids. Per germline, CDR1 KGHSH and CDR2 LQKENI. The CDR3: CASSRDTGNEKLFF.

This sequence joins TRBV4-2 and TRBJ2-1; the D call of TRBD2 rests on TCRdb alone, since no DNA is present to check it. CDR3 length: 12 amino acids. Germline assignment: CDR1 LGHNA and CDR2 YNFKEQ. The CDR3 region is CASSQENRDLFF.

The chain combines TRBV27 with TRBJ2-2; TCRdb reports TRBD1, a call that lacks DNA to check it against. Germline CDR1 is MNHEY and CDR2 is SMNVEV (reference sequence). The CDR3 is made up of 13 amino acids. CDR3 in amino acids: CATLDSYAGELFF.

The chain links TRBV5-1 to TRBJ2-2; the TCRdb call, TRBD1, lacks DNA for checking. Germline CDR1 SGHRS, CDR2 YFSETQ. The CDR3 sequence is 14 residues long. CDR3 region: CASSATGNTGELFF.

The rearrangement links TRBV5-1 to TRBJ1-1; lacking DNA, the TRBD1 call made by TCRdb goes unchecked. Germline V gives CDR1 SGHRS, CDR2 YFSETQ. The CDR3 contains 14 residues. The CDR3 here is CASSVKGADTEAFF.

The chain couples TRBV27 to TRBJ2-5; TCRdb names TRBD2, which stays unverified in the absence of DNA. The germline V gene has CDR1 MNHEY and CDR2 SMNVEV (reference sequence). This CDR3 comprises 14 residues. The CDR3 loop is CASSFGGSGETQYF.

The chain has TRBV5-1 and TRBJ2-3; TCRdb returns TRBD2, unconfirmable since there is no DNA. CDR3 length: 16 residues. CDR1 is SGHRS, CDR2 YFSETQ, per germline. The CDR3 is CASSLASGGGADTQYF.

This chain uses TRBV7-8 with TRBJ2-3; TCRdb calls TRBD1, which cannot be checked without DNA. CDR1 and CDR2 (germline): SGHVS, FQNEAQ. The CDR3 sequence is 18 residues long. The CDR3 loop is CASSLADYRVGSTDTQYF. The entire variable domain, with the rest obtained from reference TRBV7-8 and TRBJ2-3, is as follows: GAGVSQSPRYKVAKRGQDVALRCDPISGHVSLFWYQQALGQGPEFLTYFQNEAQLDKSGLPSDRFFAERPEGSVSTLKIQRTQQEDSAVYLCASSLADYRVGSTDTQYFGPGTRLTVL.

The V gene is TRBV7-9, the J gene TRBJ2-3; TCRdb reports TRBD1, a call that lacks DNA to check it against. Germline CDR1 SEHNR, CDR2 FQNEAQ (reference sequence). The CDR3 covers 16 residues. The CDR3 protein is CASRTTGGGSTDTQYF.

The J gene is TRBJ1-5, the V gene TRBV5-6; checking the TCRdb D call of TRBD1 is not possible without DNA. Germline values: CDR1 SGHDT, CDR2 YYEEEE. This CDR3 spans 16 amino acids. CDR3 region: CASSSSGQGYYQPQHF.

This chain joins TRBV27 and TRBJ2-1; the TCRdb call, TRBD1, lacks DNA for checking. CDR1 and CDR2 from the germline V gene are MNHEY and SMNVEV (reference sequence). This CDR3 spans 13 amino acids. The CDR3 sequence: CASSLGSPNEQFF.

The CDR3 loop reads CASSLVEAYEQYF. The V call is TRBV5-1, the J call TRBJ2-7; TCRdb's D call, TRBD2, is unchecked because there is no DNA. This CDR3 contains 13 residues. The germline V gene has CDR1 SGHRS and CDR2 YFSETQ.

The V gene is TRBV5-1, the J gene TRBJ2-3; TCRdb gives TRBD2 as the D gene, but with no DNA this cannot be confirmed. Germline CDR1 reads SGHRS; CDR2 reads YFSETQ. The CDR3 sequence is 17 residues long. Here the CDR3 reads CASSLPSIAGVADTQYF.

The V gene is TRBV5-1, the J gene TRBJ2-1; TCRdb outputs TRBD2, but without DNA this stays unchecked. The CDR3 runs to 14 residues. Germline V gene lookup returns CDR1 SGHRS and CDR2 YFSETQ. CDR3 region: CASSLEGGGNEQFF.

The V gene is TRBV28, the J gene TRBJ2-1; TCRdb's D call of TRBD2 is untestable without DNA. The CDR3 runs to 18 residues. CDR1 and CDR2 (germline): MDHEN, SYDVKM. CDR3 residues: CASSLGTSGTRGLNEQFF.

The chain combines TRBV5-1 with TRBJ1-1; lacking DNA, the TRBD1 call made by TCRdb goes unchecked. There are 13 residues in the CDR3. Germline V lookup: CDR1 SGHRS, CDR2 YFSETQ. The CDR3 protein is CASSLQGNTEAFF.

This rearrangement joins TRBV18 to TRBJ2-7. The CDR3 is 12 residues long. Germline CDR1 KGHSH, CDR2 LQKENI. The chain's CDR3 is CASSPSSYEQYF.

The chain joins TRBV2 to TRBJ1-2; absent DNA, TCRdb's TRBD1 call cannot be checked. Germline V lookup: CDR1 SNHLY, CDR2 FYNNEI. The CDR3 runs to 14 residues. The CDR3 protein is CASRDRDRLYGYTF. The whole variable domain, remainder taken from reference TRBV2 and TRBJ1-2, is EPEVTQTPSHQVTQMGQEVILRCVPISNHLYFYWYRQILGQKVEFLVSFYNNEISEKSEIFDDQFSVERPDGSNFTLKIRSTKLEDSAMYFCASRDRDRLYGYTFGSGTRLTVV.

The rearrangement links TRBV7-3 to TRBJ2-2; the D call of TRBD2 rests on TCRdb alone, since no DNA is present to check it. CDR1 and CDR2 from the germline V gene are SGHTA and FQGTGA. The CDR3 length is 16 residues. The CDR3 spells CASSLIQTLNTGELFF.